This paragraph covers one T cell receptor beta chain sequence. The V and J ends lost 6 bases and 4 bases, in that order; junction bases with no gene match: 10. Germline-derived CDR1 and CDR2 are SGHAT and FQNNGV. The CDR3 consists of 16 residues. Authors' analysis steps: Researchers report that nucleated cell counts were estimated from reference gene primer amplification. Clones were sequenced by immunoSEQ multiplex PCR, and TCRdb holds only the in-frame ones, with some missing. From that table come the V and J calls and clone size; the DNA was used to work out D and trimming. The data show 150,000 to 200,000 clones, approximately 79% seen once. The data are from a study of blood T cell repertoires in COVID-19. The wider study: Acute and convalescent COVID-19 samples came from the United States, Italy and Spain. From T cells, B-cell-depleted T cells, or PBMCs came the material, which was cDNA or gDNA.

The chain recombines TRBV11-2 with TRBJ2-2, with 8 positions matching TRBD2. This TCR derives from a man aged 45-60 years who had recovered from COVID-19. Material for sequencing was peripheral blood. CDR3 protein: CASSFSGRAGTGELFF. For the CDR3, the DNA is TGTGCCAGCAGTTTTTCCGGGAGGGCCGGCACCGGGGAGCTGTTTTTT. The whole variable domain, remainder taken from reference TRBV11-2 and TRBJ2-2, is EAGVAQSPRYKIIEKRQSVAFWCNPISGHATLYWYQQILGQGPKLLIQFQNNGVVDDSQLPKDRFSAERLKGVDSTLKIQPAKLEDSAVYLCASSFSGRAGTGELFFGEGSRLTVL.